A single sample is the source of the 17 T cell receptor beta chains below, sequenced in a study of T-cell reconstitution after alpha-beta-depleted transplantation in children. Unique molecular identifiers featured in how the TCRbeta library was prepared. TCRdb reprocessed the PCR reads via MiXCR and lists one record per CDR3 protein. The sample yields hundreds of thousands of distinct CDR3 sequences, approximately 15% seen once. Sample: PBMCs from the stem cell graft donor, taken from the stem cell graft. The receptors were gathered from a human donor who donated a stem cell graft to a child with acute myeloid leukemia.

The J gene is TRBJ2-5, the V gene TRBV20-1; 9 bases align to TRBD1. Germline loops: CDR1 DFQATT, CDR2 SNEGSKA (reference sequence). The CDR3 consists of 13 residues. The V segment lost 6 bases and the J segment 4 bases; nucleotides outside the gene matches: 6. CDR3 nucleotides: TGCAGTGCCTCGGGGACAGGGAGAGAGACCCAGTACTTC. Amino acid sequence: CSASGTGRETQYF.

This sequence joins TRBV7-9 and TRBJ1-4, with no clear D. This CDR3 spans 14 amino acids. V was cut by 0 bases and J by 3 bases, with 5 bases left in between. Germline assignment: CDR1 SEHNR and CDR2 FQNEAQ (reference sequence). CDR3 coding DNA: TGTGCCAGCAGCTTAGCGCCATCTAATGAAAAACTGTTTTTT. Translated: CASSLAPSNEKLFF.

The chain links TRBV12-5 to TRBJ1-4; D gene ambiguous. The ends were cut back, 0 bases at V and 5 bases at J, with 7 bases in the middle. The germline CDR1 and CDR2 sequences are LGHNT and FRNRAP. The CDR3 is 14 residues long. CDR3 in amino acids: CASGLVGINEKLFF. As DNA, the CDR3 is TGTGCTAGTGGTTTGGTAGGGATCAATGAAAAACTGTTTTTT.

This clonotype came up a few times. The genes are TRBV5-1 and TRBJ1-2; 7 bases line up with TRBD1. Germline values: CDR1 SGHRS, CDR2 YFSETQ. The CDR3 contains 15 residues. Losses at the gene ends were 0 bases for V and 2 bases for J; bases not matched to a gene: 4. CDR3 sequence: CASSLESRGNYGYTF. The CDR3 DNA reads TGCGCCAGCAGCTTGGAGTCCAGGGGGAACTATGGCTACACCTTC.

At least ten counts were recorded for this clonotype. CDR3 in DNA: TGCAGTGCACTAGACAGGACCGGAAACACCATATATTTT. It encodes CSALDRTGNTIYF. The chain carries TRBV20-1 and TRBJ1-3; tentatively, D is TRBD1 (6 bases). The germline V gene encodes CDR1 DFQATT and CDR2 SNEGSKA (reference sequence). Deletions cut 6 bases from V and 4 bases from J, with 13 bases between. The CDR3 length is 13 residues.

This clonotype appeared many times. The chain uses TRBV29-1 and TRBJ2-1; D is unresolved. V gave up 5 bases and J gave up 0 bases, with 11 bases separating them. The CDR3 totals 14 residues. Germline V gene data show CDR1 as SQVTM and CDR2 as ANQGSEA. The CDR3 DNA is TGCAGCGTTTTTTCAGTGATCTCCTACAATGAGCAGTTCTTC. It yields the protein CSVFSVISYNEQFF.

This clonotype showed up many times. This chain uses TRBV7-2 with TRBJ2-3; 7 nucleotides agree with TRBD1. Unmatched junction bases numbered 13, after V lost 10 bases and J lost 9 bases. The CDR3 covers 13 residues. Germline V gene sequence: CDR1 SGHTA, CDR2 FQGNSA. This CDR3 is CATSRTGGGTQYF. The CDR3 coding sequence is TGTGCCACCTCCCGGACAGGCGGCGGAACGCAGTATTTT.

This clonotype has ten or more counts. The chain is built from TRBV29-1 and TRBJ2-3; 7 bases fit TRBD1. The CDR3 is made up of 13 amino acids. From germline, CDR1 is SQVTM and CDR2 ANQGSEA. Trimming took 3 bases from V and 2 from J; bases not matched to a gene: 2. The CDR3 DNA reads TGCAGCGTTGAGACAGGGTTCACAGATACGCAGTATTTT. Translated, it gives CSVETGFTDTQYF.

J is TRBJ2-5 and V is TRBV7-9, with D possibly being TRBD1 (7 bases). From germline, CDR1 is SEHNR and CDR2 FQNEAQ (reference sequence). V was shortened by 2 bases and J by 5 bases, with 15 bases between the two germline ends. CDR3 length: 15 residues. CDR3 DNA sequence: TGTGCCAGCAGCTTATATGGAGGGGGCGAGGAGACCCAGTACTTC. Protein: CASSLYGGGEETQYF.

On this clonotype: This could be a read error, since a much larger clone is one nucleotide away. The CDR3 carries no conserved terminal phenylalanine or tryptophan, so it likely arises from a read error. The CDR3 loop is CASGGQGYGYTL. CDR3 nucleotides: TGTGCCAGCGGGGGACAGGGGTATGGCTACACCTTA. V gene TRBV6-6 combines with J gene TRBJ1-2; 10 bases align to TRBD1. Germline V gene lookup returns CDR1 MNHNY and CDR2 SVGAGI (reference sequence). The CDR3 has 12 residues. With V trimmed by 8 bases and J by 5 bases, 2 bases remained unmatched.

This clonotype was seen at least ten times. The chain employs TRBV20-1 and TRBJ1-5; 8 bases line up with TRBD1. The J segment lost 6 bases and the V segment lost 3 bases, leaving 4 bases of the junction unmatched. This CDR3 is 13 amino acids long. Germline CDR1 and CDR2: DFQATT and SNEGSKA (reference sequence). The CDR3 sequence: CSASTTGAQPQHF. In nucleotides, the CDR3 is TGCAGTGCTAGTACGACAGGGGCTCAGCCCCAGCATTTT.

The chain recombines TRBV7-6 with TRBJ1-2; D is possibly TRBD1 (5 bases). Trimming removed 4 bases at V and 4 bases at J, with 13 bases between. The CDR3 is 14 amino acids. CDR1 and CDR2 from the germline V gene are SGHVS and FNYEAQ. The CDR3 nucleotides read TGTGCCAGCAGCTCCGGGGACGGTTCCTATGGCTACACCTTC. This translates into CASSSGDGSYGYTF.

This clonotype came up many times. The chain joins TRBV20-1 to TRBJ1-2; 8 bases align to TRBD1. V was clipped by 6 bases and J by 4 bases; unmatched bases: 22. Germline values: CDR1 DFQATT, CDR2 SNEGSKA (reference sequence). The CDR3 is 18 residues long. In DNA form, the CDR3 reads TGCAGTGCGCCGAATTGGGACAGGCCAGCCACCCTCTCCTATGGCTACACCTTC. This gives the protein CSAPNWDRPATLSYGYTF.

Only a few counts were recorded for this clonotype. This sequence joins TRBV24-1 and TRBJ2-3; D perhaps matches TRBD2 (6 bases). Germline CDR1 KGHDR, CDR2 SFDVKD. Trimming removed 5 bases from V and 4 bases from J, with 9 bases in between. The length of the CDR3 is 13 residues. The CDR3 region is CATSGGGSDTQYF. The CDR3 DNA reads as TGTGCCACCAGTGGTGGGGGGTCAGATACGCAGTATTTT.

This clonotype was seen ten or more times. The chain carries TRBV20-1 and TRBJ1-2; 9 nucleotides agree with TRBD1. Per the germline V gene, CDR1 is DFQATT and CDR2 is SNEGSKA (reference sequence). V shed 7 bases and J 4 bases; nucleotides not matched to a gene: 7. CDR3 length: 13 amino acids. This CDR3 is CSVTRTGVYGYTF. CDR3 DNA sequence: TGCAGTGTAACGAGGACAGGGGTCTATGGCTACACCTTC.

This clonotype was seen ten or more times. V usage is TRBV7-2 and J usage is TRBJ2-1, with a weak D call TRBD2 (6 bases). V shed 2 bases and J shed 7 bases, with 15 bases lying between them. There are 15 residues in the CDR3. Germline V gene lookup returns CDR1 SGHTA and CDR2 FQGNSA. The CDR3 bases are TGTGCCAGCAGCTTATGGTGGTCGGAGGGGAATGAGCAGTTCTTC. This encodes CASSLWWSEGNEQFF.

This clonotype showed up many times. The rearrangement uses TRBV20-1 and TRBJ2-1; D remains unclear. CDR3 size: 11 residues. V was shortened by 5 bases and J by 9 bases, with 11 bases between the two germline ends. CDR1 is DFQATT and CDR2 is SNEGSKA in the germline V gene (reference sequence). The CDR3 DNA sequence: TGCAGTGCTGCTACAGCCGCTGAGCAGTTCTTC. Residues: CSAATAAEQFF.